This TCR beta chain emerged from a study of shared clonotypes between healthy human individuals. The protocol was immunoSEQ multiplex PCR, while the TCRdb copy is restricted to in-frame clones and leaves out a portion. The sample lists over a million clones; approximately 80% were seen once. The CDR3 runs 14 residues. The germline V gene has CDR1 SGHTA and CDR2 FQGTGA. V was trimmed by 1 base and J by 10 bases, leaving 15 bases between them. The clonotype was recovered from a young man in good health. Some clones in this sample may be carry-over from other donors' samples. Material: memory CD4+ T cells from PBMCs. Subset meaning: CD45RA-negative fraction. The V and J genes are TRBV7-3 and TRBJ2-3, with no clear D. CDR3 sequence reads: CASSLIGSGVAQYF. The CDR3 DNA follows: TGTGCCAGCAGCTTAATCGGGTCTGGGGTCGCGCAGTATTTT.